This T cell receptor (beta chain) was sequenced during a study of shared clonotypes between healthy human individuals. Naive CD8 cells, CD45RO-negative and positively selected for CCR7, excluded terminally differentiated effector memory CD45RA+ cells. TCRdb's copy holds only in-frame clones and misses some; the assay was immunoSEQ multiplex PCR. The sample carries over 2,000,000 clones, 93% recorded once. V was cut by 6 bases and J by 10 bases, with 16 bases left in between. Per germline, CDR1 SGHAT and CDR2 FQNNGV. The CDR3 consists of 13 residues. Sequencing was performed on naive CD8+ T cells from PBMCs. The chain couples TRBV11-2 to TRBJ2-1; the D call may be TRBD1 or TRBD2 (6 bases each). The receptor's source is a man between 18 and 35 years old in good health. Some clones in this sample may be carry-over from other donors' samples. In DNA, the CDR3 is TGTGCCAGCAGGGGGGGCACCGATTGGGAGCAGTTCTTC. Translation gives CASRGGTDWEQFF.